This TCR beta chain was observed in a study of spatial heterogeneity in lung cancer. The sample's time point: sample taken at primary tumor resection. No cell sorting; template was whole RNA from tumor, lung tissue or PBMC. The cohort: 70 to 75 early-stage, untreated non-small cell lung cancer patients. Germline CDR1 and CDR2: MNHEY and SVGAGI. V lost 0 bases, J lost 7 bases, and 13 bases lay in between. The CDR3 runs to 14 residues. Each CDR3 protein gets one entry after TCRdb re-called the 5' RACE reads with MiXCR. The table records about 4,400 distinct CDR3 sequences, about a fifth of them present only once.

The input for sequencing was normal lung tissue next to the tumor, taken at surgery. The chain combines TRBV6-5 with TRBJ2-7; TRBD2 might be the D (7 bases). The sequence came from a female donor with early-stage non-small cell lung cancer. This chain's CDR3 is CASSYSRGLWEQYF. The CDR3 nucleotides read TGTGCCAGCAGTTACTCCAGGGGACTATGGGAGCAGTACTTC.